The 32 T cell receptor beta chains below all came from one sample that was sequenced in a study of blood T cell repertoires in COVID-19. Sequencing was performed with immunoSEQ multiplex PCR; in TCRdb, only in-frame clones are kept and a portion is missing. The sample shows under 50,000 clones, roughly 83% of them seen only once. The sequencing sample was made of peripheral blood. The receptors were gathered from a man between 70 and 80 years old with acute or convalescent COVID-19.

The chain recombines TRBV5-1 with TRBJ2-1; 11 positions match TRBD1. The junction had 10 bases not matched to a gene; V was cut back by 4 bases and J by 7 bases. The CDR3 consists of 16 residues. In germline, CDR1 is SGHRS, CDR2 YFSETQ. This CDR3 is CASSPSTGTGGNEQFF. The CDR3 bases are TGCGCCAGCAGCCCGTCTACCGGGACAGGGGGGAATGAGCAGTTCTTC.

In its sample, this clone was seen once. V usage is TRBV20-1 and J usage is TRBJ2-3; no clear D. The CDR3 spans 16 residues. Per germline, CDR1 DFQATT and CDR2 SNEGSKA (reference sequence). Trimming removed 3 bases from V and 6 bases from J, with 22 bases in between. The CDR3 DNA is TGCAGTGCTAGTGGTCTTGTCCAAACATACACGGATACGCAGTATTTT. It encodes CSASGLVQTYTDTQYF.

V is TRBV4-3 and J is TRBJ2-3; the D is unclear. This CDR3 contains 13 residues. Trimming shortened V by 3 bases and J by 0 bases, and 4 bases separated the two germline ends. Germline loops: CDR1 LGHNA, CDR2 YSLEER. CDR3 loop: CASSQTSTDTQYF. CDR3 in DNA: TGCGCCAGCAGCCAGACTAGCACAGATACGCAGTATTTT.

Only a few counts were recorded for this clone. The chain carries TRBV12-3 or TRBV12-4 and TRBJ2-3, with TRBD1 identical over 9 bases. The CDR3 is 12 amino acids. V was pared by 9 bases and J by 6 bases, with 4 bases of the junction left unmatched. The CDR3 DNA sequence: TGTGCCAGTGGACAGGGGAGGGATACGCAGTATTTT. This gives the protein CASGQGRDTQYF.

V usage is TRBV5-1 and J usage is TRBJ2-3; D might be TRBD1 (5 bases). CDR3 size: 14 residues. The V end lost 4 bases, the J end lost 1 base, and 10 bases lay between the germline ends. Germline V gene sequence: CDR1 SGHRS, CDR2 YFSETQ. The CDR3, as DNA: TGCGCCAGCAGCGTACGCAGGGGCACAGATACGCAGTATTTT. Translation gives CASSVRRGTDTQYF.

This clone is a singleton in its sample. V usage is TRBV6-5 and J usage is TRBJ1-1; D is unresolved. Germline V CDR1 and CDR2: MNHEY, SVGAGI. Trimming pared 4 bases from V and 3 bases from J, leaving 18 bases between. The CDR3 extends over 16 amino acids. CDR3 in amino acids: CASSSARRGRDTEAFF. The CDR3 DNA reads TGTGCCAGCAGTTCGGCCAGGCGGGGAAGGGACACTGAAGCTTTCTTT.

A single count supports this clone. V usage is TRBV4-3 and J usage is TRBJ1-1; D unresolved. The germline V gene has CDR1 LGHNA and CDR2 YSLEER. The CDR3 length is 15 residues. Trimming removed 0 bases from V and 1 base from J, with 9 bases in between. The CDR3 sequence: CASSQERGPNTEAFF. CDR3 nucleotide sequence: TGCGCCAGCAGCCAAGAAAGAGGTCCGAACACTGAAGCTTTCTTT.

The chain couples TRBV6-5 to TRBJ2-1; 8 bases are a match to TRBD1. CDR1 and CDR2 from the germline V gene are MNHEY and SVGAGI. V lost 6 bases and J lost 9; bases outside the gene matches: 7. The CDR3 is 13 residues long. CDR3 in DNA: TGTGCCAGCAGCCCGACAGGGGTTCGTGAGCAGTTCTTC. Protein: CASSPTGVREQFF.

The chain's CDR3 is CASSVGDSGTEAFF. The CDR3 DNA is TGTGCCAGCAGCGTCGGGGACAGTGGGACTGAAGCTTTCTTT. The chain joins TRBV9 to TRBJ1-1, with 7 bases lining up with TRBD1. V gave up 2 bases and J gave up 5 bases; unmatched junction bases: 6. The germline V gene has CDR1 SGDLS and CDR2 YYNGEE. The CDR3 extends over 14 amino acids.

DNA of the CDR3: TGTGCCAGCAACTCCGGGACTATGATTTACGAGCAGTACTTC. Its protein product is CASNSGTMIYEQYF. The rearrangement joins TRBV7-2 to TRBJ2-7; 7 nucleotides agree with TRBD2. The germline V gene encodes CDR1 SGHTA and CDR2 FQGNSA. V trimming: 7 bases; J trimming: 4 bases; junction bases outside the gene matches: 10. This CDR3 contains 14 residues.

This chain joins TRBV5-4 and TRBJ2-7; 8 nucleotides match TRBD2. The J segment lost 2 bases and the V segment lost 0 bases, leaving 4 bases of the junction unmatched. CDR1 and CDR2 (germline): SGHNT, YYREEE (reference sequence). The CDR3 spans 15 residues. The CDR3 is CASSLAGGGTYEQYF. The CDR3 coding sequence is TGTGCCAGCAGCTTGGCGGGCGGGGGGACCTACGAGCAGTACTTC.

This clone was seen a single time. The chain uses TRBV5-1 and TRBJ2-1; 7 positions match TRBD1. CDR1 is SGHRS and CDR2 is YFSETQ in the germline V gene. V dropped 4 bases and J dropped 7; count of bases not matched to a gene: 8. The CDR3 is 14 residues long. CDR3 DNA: TGCGCCAGCAGCCCGGGGACAGTCCAAAATGAGCAGTTCTTC. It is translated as CASSPGTVQNEQFF.

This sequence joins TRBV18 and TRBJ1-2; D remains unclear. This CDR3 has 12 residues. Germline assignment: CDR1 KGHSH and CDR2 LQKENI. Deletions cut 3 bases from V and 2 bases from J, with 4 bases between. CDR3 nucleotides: TGTGCCAGCTCACCCCAAAACTATGGCTACACCTTC. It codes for CASSPQNYGYTF.

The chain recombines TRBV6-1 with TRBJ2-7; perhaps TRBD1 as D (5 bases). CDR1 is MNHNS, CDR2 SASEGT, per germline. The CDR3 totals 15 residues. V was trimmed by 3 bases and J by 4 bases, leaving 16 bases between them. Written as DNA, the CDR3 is TGTGCCAGCAGTGAGCAGAGGAGCGCAGGGTACGAGCAGTACTTC. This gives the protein CASSEQRSAGYEQYF.

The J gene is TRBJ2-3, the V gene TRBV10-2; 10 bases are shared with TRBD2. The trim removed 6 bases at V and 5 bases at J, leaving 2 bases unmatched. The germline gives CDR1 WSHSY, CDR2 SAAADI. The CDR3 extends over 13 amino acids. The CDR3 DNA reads TGCGCCAGCAGCCCTAGCGGGGGAGATACGCAGTATTTT. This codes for CASSPSGGDTQYF.

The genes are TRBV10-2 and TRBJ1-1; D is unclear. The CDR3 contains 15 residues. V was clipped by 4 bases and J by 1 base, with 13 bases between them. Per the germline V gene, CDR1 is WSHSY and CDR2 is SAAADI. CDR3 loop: CASSGFNRKNTEAFF. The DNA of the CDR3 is TGCGCCAGCAGTGGGTTCAACAGAAAGAACACTGAAGCTTTCTTT.

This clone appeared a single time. CDR3 nucleotide sequence: TGTGCCAGCAGACCCGGGACAGCCGTGGAGCTGTTTTTT. Encoded protein: CASRPGTAVELFF. The rearrangement joins TRBV6-5 to TRBJ2-2, with 7 bases fitting TRBD1. The CDR3 is made up of 13 amino acids. Germline V gives CDR1 MNHEY, CDR2 SVGAGI. With V trimmed by 6 bases and J by 10 bases, 8 bases remained unmatched.

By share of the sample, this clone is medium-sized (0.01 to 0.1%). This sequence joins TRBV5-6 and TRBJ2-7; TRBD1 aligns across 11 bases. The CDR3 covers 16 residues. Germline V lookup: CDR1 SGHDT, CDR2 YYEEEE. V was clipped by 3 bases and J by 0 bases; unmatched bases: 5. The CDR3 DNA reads TGTGCCAGCAGCTCGGACAGGGGGCCTTACTCCTACGAGCAGTACTTC. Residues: CASSSDRGPYSYEQYF.

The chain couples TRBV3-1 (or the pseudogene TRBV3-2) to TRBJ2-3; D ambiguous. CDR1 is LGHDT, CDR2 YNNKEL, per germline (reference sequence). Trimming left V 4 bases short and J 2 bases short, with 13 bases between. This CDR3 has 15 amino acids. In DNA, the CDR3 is TGTGCCAGCAGCCCTGGTTCAGCGAACACAGATACGCAGTATTTT. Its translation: CASSPGSANTDTQYF.

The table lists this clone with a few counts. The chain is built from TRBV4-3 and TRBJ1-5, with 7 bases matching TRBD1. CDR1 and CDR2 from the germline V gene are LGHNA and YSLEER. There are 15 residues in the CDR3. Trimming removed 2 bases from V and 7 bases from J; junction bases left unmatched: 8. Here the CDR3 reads CASSQLTGVGQPQHF. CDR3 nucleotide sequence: TGCGCCAGCAGCCAACTCACAGGGGTCGGACAGCCCCAGCATTTT.

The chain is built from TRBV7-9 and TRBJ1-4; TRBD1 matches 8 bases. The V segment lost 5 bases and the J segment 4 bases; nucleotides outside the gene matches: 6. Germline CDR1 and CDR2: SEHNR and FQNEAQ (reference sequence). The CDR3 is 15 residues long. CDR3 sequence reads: CASSPHRGGNEKLFF. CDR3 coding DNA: TGTGCCAGCAGCCCACACAGGGGGGGTAATGAAAAACTGTTTTTT.

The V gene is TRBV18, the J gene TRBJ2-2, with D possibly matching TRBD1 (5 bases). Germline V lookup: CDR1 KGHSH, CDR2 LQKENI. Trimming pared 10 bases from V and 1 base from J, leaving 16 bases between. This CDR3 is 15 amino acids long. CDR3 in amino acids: CATFPGRVNTGELFF. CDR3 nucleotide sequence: TGTGCCACCTTCCCCGGCAGGGTGAACACCGGGGAGCTGTTTTTT.

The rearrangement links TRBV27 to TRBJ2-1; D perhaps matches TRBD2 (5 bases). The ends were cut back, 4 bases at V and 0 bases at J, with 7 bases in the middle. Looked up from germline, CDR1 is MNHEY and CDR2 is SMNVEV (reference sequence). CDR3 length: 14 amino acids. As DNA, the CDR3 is TGTGCCAGCAGTTACGAGGGCTCCTACAATGAGCAGTTCTTC. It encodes CASSYEGSYNEQFF.

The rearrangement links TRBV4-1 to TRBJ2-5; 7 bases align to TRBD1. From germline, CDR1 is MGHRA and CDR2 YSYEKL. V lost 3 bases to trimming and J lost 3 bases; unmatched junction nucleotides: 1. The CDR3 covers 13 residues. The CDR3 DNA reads TGCGCCAGCAGCCAGGGGACAGAAGAGACCCAGTACTTC. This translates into CASSQGTEETQYF.

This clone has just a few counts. This CDR3 is CASSLESTGSNQPQHF. CDR3 DNA: TGTGCCAGCAGCTTAGAAAGTACAGGTAGCAATCAGCCCCAGCATTTT. J is TRBJ1-5 and V is TRBV7-9, with a weak D call TRBD1 (5 bases). Trimming cost V 1 base and J 0 bases, with 10 bases left between them. The CDR3 covers 16 residues. Looked up from germline, CDR1 is SEHNR and CDR2 is FQNEAQ (reference sequence).

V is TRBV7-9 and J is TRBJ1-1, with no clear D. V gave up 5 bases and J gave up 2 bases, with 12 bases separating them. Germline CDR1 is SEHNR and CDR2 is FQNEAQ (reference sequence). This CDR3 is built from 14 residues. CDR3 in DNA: TGTGCCAGCAGCCTCTCTTCCGTTAACACTGAAGCTTTCTTT. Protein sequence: CASSLSSVNTEAFF. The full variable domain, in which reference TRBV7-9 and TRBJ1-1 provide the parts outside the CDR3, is DTGVSQNPRHKITKRGQNVTFRCDPISEHNRLYWYRQTLGQGPEFLTYFQNEAQLEKSRLLSDRFSAERPKGSFSTLEIQRTEQGDSAMYLCASSLSSVNTEAFFGQGTRLTVV.

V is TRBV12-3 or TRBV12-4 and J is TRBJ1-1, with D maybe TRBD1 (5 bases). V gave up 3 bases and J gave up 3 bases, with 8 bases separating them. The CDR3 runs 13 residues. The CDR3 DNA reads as TGTGCCAGCAGTTTGATCAGGGACACTGAAGCTTTCTTT. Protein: CASSLIRDTEAFF.

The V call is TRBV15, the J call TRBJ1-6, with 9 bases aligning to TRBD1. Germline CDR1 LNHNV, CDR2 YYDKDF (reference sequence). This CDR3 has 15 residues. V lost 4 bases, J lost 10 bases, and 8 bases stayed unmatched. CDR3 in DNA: TGTGCCACCAGCAACGACAGGGGGAGTAGGTCACCCCTCCACTTT. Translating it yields CATSNDRGSRSPLHF.

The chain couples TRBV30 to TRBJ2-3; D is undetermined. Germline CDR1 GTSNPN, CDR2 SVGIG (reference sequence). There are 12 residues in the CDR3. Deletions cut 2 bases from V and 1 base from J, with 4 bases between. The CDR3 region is CAWSTGTDTQYF. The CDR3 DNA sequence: TGTGCCTGGAGTACGGGCACAGATACGCAGTATTTT.

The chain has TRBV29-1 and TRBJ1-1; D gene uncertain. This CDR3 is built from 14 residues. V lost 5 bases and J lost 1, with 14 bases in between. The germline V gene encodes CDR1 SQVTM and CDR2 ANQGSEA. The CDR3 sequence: CSVCPGARNTEAFF. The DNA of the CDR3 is TGCAGCGTTTGCCCAGGTGCGAGGAACACTGAAGCTTTCTTT.

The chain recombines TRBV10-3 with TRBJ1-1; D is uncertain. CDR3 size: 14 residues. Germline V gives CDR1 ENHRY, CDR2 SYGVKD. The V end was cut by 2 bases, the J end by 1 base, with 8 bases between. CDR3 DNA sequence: TGTGCCATCAGTGAGGAGGGAAGGAACACTGAAGCTTTCTTT. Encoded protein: CAISEEGRNTEAFF.

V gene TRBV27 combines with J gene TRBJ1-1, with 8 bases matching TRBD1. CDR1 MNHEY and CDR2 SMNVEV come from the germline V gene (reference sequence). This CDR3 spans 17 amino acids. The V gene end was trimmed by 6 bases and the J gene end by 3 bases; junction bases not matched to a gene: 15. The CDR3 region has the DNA TGTGCCAGCAGAAAGGACAGGGCTGGGACTTCGGACACTGAAGCTTTCTTT. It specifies CASRKDRAGTSDTEAFF.